The TCR beta chain under discussion was sequenced for a study of identical twins. One entry per CDR3 protein, called by TCRdb with MiXCR from the 5' RACE reads. The data contain around 1.7 million distinct CDR3 sequences, more than 30% of them seen just once; the ten biggest clones take up more than 0.25%. This clonotype was counted between two and nine times. The antigen is unknown. Among all donors, each was a healthy Caucasian. General study results and limits: Alpha sequences that were out-of-frame and twin-shared showed an excess of low generation probability.

V lost 3 bases and J 2 bases, leaving 17 bases between the germline ends. Germline-derived CDR1 and CDR2 are MDHEN and SYDVKM. The CDR3 extends over 17 amino acids. Sequencing used cord blood. This rearrangement joins TRBV28 to TRBJ1-5; D is uncertain. The receptor was derived from a newborn girl in good health. For the CDR3, the DNA is TGTGCCAGCAGTTTTCTTGGCAGGCGTTCTCGCAATCAGCCCCAGCATTTT. Translating gives CASSFLGRRSRNQPQHF.